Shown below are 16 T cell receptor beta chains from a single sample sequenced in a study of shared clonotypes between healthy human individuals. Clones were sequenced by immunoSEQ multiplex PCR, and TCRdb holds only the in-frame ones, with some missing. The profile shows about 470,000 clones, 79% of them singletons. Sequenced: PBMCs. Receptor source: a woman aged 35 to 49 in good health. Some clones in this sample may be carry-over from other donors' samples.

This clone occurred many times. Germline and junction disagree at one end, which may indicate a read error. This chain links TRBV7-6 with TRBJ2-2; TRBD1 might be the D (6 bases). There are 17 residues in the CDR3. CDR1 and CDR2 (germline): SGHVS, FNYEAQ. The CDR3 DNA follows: TGTGCCAGCAGCTCAAATGGGGGCAGGGGTCACACCGGAGAGCTGTTTTTT. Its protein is CASSSNGGRGHTGELFF.

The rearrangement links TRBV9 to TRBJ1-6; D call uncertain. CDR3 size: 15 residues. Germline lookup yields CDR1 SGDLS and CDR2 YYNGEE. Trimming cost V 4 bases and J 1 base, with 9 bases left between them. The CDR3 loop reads CASSPLSSYNSPLHF. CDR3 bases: TGTGCCAGCAGCCCACTCAGTTCCTATAATTCACCCCTCCACTTT.

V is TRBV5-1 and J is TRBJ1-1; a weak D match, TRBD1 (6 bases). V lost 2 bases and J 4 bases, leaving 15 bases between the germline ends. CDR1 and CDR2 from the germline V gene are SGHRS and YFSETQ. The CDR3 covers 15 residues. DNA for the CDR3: TGCGCCAGCAGCTTCACACAGGGATGGGGCACTGAAGCTTTCTTT. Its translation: CASSFTQGWGTEAFF.

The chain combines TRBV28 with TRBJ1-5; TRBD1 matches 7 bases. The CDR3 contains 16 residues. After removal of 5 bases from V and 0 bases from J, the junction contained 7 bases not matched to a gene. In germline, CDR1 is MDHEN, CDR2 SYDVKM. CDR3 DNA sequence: TGTGCCAGCAGTCGGACAGGAGCTTATAGCAATCAGCCCCAGCATTTT. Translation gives CASSRTGAYSNQPQHF.

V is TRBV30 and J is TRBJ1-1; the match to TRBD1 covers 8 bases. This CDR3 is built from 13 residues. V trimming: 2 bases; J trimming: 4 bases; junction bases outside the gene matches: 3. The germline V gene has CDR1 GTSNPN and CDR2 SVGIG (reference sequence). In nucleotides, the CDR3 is TGTGCCTGGAGTTCGGGACAGGTCACTGAAGCTTTCTTT. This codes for CAWSSGQVTEAFF.

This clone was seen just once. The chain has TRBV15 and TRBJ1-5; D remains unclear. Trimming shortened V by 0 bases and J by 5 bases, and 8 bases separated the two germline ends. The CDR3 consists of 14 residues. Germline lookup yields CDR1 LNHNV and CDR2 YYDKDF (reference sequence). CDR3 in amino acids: CATSRDGLDQPQHF. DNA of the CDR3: TGTGCCACCAGCAGAGATGGTTTGGATCAGCCCCAGCATTTT.

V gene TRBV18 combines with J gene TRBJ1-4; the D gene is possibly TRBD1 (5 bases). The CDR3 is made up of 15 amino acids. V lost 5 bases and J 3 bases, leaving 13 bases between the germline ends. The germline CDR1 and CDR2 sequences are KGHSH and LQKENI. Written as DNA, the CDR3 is TGTGCCAGCTCATCAGCTCTGGGGGCTAATGAAAAACTGTTTTTT. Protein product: CASSSALGANEKLFF.

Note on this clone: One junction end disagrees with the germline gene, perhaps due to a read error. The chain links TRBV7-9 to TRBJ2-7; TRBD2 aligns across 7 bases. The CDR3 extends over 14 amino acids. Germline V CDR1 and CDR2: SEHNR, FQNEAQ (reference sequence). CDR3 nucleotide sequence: TGTACCAGCAGCTTCAGACTGGCGGGAGACGAGCAGTACTTC. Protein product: CTSSFRLAGDEQYF.

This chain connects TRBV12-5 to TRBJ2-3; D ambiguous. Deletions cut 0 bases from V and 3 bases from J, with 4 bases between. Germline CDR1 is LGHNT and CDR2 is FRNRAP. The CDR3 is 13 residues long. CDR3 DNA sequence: TGTGCTAGTGGTTTGGTAGGGACAGATACGCAGTATTTT. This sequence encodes CASGLVGTDTQYF.

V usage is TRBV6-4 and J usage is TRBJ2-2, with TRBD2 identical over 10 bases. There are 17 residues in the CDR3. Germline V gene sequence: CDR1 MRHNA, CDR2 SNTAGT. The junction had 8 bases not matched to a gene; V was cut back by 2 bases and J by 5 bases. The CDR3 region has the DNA TGTGCCAGCAGTGACGAGCGGGAGGGCCGTAGTACCGGGGAGCTGTTTTTT. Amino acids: CASSDEREGRSTGELFF.

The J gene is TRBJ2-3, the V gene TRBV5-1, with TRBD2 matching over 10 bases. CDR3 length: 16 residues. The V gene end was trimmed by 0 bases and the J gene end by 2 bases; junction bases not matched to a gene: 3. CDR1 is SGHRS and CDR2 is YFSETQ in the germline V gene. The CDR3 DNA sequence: TGCGCCAGCAGCTTGGTAGCGGGAGGACTCACAGATACGCAGTATTTT. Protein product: CASSLVAGGLTDTQYF.

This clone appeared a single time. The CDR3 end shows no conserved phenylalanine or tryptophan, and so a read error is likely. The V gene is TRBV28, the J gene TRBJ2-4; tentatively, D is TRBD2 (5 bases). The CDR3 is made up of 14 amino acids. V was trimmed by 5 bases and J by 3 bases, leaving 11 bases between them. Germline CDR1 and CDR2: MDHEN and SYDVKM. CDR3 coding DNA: TGTGCCAGCAGTCTCTCGGGGTACAAAAACATTCAGTACCTC. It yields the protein CASSLSGYKNIQYL.

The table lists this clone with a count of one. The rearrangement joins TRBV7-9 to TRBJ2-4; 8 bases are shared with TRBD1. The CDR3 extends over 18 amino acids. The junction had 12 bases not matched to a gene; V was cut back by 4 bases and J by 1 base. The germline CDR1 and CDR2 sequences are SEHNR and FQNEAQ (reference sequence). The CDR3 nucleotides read TGTGCCAGCAGCTCGGACAGGGTAGTGACAGGGGCCAAAAACATTCAGTACTTC. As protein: CASSSDRVVTGAKNIQYF.

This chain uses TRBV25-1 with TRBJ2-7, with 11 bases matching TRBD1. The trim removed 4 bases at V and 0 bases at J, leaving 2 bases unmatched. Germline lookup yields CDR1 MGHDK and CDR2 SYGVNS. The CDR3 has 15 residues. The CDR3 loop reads CASSGTGGVSYEQYF. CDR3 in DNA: TGTGCCAGCAGTGGGACAGGGGGCGTCTCCTACGAGCAGTACTTC.

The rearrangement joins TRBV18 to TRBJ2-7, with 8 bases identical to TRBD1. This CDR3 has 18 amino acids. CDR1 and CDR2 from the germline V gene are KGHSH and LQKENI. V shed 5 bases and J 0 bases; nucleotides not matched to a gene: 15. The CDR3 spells CASSRQGRPGLGSYEQYF. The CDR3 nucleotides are TGTGCCAGCTCAAGACAGGGGCGACCGGGACTCGGCTCCTACGAGCAGTACTTC.

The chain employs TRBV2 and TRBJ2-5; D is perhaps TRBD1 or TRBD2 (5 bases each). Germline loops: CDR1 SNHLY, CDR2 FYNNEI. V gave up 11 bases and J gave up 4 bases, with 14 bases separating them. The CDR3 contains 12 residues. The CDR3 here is CAGADLTETQYF. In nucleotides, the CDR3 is TGTGCCGGGGCGGACTTGACAGAGACCCAGTACTTC.